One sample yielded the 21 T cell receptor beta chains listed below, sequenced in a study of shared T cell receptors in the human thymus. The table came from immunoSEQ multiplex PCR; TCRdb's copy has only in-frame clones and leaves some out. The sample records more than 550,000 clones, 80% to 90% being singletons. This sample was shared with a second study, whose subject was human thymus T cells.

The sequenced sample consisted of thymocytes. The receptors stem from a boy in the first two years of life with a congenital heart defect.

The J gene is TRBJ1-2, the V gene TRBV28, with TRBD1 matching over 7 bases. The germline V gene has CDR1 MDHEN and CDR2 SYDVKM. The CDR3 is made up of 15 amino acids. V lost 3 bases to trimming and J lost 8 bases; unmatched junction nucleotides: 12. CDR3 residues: CASSFLKNRGEGYTF. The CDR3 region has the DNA TGTGCCAGCAGTTTCCTGAAAAACAGGGGTGAGGGCTACACCTTC.

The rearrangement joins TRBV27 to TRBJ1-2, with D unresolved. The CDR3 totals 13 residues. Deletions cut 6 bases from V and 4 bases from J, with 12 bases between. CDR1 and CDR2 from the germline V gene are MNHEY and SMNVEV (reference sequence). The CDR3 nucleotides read TGTGCCAGCAGCCCCCCGGGGAGCTATGGCTACACCTTC. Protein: CASSPPGSYGYTF.

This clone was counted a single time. CDR3 region: CATSRARPGGRTDGYTF. The CDR3 bases are TGTGCCACCAGCAGAGCCCGGCCAGGGGGCCGTACTGATGGCTACACCTTC. The gene calls are TRBV15 and TRBJ1-2; 8 bases fit TRBD1. This CDR3 is 17 amino acids long. Losses at the gene ends were 1 base for V and 6 bases for J; bases not matched to a gene: 13. Germline V gene sequence: CDR1 LNHNV, CDR2 YYDKDF (reference sequence).

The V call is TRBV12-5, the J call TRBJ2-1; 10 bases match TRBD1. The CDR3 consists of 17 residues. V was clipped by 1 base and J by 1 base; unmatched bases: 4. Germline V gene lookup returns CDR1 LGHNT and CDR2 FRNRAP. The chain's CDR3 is CASGLGDRGKSYNEQFF. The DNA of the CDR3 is TGTGCTAGTGGTTTGGGGGACAGGGGAAAGTCCTACAATGAGCAGTTCTTC.

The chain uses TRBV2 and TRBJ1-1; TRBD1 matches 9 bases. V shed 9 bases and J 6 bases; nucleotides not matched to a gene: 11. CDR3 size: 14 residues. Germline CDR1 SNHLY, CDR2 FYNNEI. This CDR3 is CARIDRGIFSEAFF. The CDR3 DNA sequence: TGTGCCAGAATAGACAGGGGGATTTTTTCTGAAGCTTTCTTT.

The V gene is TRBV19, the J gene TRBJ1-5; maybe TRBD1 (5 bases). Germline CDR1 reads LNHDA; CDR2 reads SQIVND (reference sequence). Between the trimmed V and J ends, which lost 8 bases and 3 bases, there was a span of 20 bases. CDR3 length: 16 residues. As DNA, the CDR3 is TGTGCCAGTTTCGGGGGGGAAGGGCCCCACAATCAGCCCCAGCATTTT. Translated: CASFGGEGPHNQPQHF.

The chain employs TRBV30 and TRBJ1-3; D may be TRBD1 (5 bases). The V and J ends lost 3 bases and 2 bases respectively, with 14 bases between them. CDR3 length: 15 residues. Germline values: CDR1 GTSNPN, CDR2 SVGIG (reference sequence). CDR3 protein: CAWRGGGEAGNTIYF. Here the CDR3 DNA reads TGTGCCTGGAGGGGCGGGGGGGAGGCTGGAAACACCATATATTTT.

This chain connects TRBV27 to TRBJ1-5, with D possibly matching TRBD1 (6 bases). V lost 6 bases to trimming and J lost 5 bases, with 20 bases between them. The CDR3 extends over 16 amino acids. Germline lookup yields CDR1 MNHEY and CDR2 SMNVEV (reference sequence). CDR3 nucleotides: TGTGCCAGCAGCTCTGGGGGGGGCGTCTTGGATCAGCCCCAGCATTTT. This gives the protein CASSSGGGVLDQPQHF.

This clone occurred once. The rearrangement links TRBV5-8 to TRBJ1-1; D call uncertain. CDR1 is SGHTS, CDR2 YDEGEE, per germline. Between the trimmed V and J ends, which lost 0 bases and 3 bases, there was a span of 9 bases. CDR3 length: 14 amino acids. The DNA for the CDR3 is TGTGCCAGCAGCTTGGGGGCACGTTACACTGAAGCTTTCTTT. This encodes CASSLGARYTEAFF.

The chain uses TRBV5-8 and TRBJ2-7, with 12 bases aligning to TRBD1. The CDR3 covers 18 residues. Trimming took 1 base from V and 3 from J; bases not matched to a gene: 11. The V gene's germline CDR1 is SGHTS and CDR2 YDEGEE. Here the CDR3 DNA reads TGTGCCAGCAGCTTGATTGGCCCGGGACAGGGGGCAAGCTACGAGCAGTACTTC. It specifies CASSLIGPGQGASYEQYF.

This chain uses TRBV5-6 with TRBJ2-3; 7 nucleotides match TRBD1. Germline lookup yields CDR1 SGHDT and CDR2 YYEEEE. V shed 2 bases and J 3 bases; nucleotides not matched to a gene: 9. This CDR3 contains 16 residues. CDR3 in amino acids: CASSLTTGRETDTQYF. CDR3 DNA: TGTGCCAGCAGCTTAACGACAGGGAGAGAGACAGATACGCAGTATTTT.

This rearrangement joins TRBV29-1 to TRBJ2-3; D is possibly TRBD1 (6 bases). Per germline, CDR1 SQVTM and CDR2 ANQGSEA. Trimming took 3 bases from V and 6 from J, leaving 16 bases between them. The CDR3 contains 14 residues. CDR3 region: CSVEARGAGDTQYF. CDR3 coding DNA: TGCAGCGTTGAGGCCAGGGGTGCTGGGGATACGCAGTATTTT.

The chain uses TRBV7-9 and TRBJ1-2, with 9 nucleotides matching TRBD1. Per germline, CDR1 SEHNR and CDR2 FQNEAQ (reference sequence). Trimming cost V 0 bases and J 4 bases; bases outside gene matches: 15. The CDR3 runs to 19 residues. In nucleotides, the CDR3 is TGTGCCAGCAGCTTAGCGTTTCCACGGGGACAGGGACCTGGCTATGGCTACACCTTC. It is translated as CASSLAFPRGQGPGYGYTF.

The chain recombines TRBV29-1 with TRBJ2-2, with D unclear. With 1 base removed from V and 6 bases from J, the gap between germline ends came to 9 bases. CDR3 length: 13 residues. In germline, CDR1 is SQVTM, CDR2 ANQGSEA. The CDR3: CSVEGAGAGELFF. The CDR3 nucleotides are TGCAGCGTTGAAGGTGCAGGCGCCGGGGAGCTGTTTTTT.

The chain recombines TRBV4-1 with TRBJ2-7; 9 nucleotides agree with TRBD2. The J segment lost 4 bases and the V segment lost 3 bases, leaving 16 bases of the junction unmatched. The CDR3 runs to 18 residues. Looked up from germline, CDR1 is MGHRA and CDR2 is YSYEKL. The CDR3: CASSHALRGLAHEYEQYF. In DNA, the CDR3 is TGCGCCAGCAGCCACGCACTCCGGGGACTAGCTCATGAGTACGAGCAGTACTTC.

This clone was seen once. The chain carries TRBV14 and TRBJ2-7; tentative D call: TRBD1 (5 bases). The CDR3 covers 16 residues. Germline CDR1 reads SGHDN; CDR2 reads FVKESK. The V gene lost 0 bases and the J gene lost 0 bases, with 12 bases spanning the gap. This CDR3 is CASSQDRGGDSYEQYF. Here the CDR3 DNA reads TGTGCCAGCAGCCAAGATAGGGGCGGCGACTCCTACGAGCAGTACTTC. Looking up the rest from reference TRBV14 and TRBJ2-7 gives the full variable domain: EAGVTQFPSHSVIEKGQTVTLRCDPISGHDNLYWYRRVMGKEIKFLLHFVKESKQDESGMPNNRFLAERTGGTYSTLKVQPAELEDSGVYFCASSQDRGGDSYEQYFGPGTRLTVT.

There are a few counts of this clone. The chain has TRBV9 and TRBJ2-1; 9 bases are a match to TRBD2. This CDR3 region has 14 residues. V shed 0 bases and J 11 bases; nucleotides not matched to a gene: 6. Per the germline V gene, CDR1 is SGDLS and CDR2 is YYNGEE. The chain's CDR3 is CASSVEVAGAKQFF. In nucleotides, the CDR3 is TGTGCCAGCAGCGTAGAGGTAGCGGGGGCCAAGCAGTTCTTC.

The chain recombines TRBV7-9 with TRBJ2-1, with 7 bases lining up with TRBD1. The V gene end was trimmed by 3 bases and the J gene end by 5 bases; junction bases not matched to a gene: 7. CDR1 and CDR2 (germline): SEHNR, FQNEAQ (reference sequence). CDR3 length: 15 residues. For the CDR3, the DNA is TGTGCCAGCAGCTTCGACAGGGTAGCCGACAATGAGCAGTTCTTC. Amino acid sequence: CASSFDRVADNEQFF.

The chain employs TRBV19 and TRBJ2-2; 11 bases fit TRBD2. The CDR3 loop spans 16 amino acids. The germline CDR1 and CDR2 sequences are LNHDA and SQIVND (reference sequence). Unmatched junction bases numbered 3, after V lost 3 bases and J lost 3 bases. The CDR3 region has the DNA TGTGCCAGTAGTATCCCACTAGCGGGAGACACCGGGGAGCTGTTTTTT. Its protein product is CASSIPLAGDTGELFF.

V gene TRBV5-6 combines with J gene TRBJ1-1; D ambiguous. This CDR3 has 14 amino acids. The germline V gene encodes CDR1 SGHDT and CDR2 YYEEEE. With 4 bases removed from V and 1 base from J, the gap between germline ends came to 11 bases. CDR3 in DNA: TGTGCCAGCAGCAGAAGACAACAGAACACTGAAGCTTTCTTT. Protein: CASSRRQQNTEAFF.

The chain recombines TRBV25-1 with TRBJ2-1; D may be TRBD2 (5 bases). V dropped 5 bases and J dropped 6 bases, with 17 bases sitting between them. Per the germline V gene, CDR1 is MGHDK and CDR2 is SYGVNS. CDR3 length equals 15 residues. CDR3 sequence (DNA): TGTGCCAGCAGTCCTGGAAAGCGGAGGCCCAATGAGCAGTTCTTC. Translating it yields CASSPGKRRPNEQFF.